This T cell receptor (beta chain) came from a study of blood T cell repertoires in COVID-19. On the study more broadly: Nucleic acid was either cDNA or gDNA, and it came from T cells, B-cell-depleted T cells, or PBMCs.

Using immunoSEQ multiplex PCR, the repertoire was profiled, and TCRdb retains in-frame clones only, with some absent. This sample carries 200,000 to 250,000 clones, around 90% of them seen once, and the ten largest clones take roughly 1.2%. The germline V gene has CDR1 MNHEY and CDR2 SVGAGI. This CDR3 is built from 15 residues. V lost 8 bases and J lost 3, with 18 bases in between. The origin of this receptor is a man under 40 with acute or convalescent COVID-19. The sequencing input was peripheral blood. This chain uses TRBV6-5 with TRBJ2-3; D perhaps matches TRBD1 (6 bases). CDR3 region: CASGTDRLFTDTQYF. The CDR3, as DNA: TGTGCCAGCGGGACCGACAGGTTATTTACAGATACGCAGTATTTT.